The next 13 T cell receptor beta chains were all read from a single sample in a study of post-analysis software for immune sequencing data. Study-level findings and limits: Controls showed lower frequencies than patients for roughly five TRBV segments, and TRBV5-6, TRBV5-1 and TRBV20-1 were among these.

The authors incorporated unique molecular identifiers into the TCR beta cDNA libraries. TCRdb independently ran MiXCR on the PCR reads; one entry per CDR3 protein. The sample consists of fewer than 900,000 distinct CDR3 sequences, more than 45% of them appearing once. Their recognized antigens are unknown. The sequencing input was blood. Source of these receptors: a girl under 18 with multiple sclerosis.

The chain couples TRBV6-1 to TRBJ2-7, with TRBD2 as a possible D gene (6 bases). Germline values: CDR1 MNHNS, CDR2 SASEGT. The CDR3 totals 14 residues. Trimming shortened V by 5 bases and J by 4 bases, and 15 bases separated the two germline ends. The CDR3 nucleotides are TGTGCCAGCAGTCCGGGACTGGAGCCTTACGAGCAGTACTTC. Translated: CASSPGLEPYEQYF.

CDR3 DNA sequence: TGCGCCAGCGGCCCACGCGGGAGTTCAGATACGCAGTATTTT. It encodes CASGPRGSSDTQYF. The V call is TRBV5-1, the J call TRBJ2-3; 7 nucleotides agree with TRBD2. The CDR3 is 14 amino acids. Germline V gene data show CDR1 as SGHRS and CDR2 as YFSETQ. After removal of 7 bases from V and 4 bases from J, the junction contained 9 bases not matched to a gene. The full variable domain, completed using reference TRBV5-1 and TRBJ2-3, is KAGVTQTPRYLIKTRGQQVTLSCSPISGHRSVSWYQQTPGQGLQFLFEYFSETQRNKGNFPGRFSGRQFSNSRSEMNVSTLELGDSALYLCASGPRGSSDTQYFGPGTRLTVL.

The chain uses TRBV29-1 and TRBJ1-2; D is unclear. Trimming took 2 bases from V and 4 from J, leaving 11 bases between them. The germline CDR1 and CDR2 sequences are SQVTM and ANQGSEA. The CDR3 has 13 amino acids. This chain's CDR3 is CSVELGRRYGYTF. The DNA for the CDR3 is TGCAGCGTTGAACTTGGCAGACGCTATGGCTACACCTTC.

This clonotype was recorded a few times. The J gene is TRBJ2-7, the V gene TRBV9, with 8 nucleotides matching TRBD2. The CDR3 is 15 residues long. The V gene end was trimmed by 4 bases and the J gene end by 2 bases; junction bases not matched to a gene: 8. Germline CDR1 and CDR2: SGDLS and YYNGEE. This chain's CDR3 is CASSPRAGAAYEQYF. Written as DNA, the CDR3 is TGTGCCAGCAGCCCACGAGCGGGAGCGGCCTACGAGCAGTACTTC.

This clonotype has only one observation. The chain is built from TRBV5-1 and TRBJ2-1; 9 nucleotides align to TRBD1. The CDR3 consists of 12 residues. Germline trimming cut 4 bases from V and 9 bases from J; bases unmatched to any gene: 2. From germline, CDR1 is SGHRS and CDR2 YFSETQ. The CDR3 protein is CASSTDRGEQFF. CDR3 bases: TGCGCCAGCAGCACGGACAGGGGTGAGCAGTTCTTC. The full variable domain, in which reference TRBV5-1 and TRBJ2-1 provide the parts outside the CDR3, is KAGVTQTPRYLIKTRGQQVTLSCSPISGHRSVSWYQQTPGQGLQFLFEYFSETQRNKGNFPGRFSGRQFSNSRSEMNVSTLELGDSALYLCASSTDRGEQFFGPGTRLTVL.

The V call is TRBV6-2 or TRBV6-3, the J call TRBJ1-2, with no clear D. Germline V gene lookup returns CDR1 MNHEY and CDR2 SVGEGT. V dropped 7 bases and J dropped 4 bases, with 13 bases sitting between them. The CDR3 runs to 13 residues. The CDR3 DNA reads as TGTGCCAGCACCCAGGATGGTCGCTATGGCTACACCTTC. This codes for CASTQDGRYGYTF.

The chain uses TRBV4-1 and TRBJ2-1; tentatively, D is TRBD2 (5 bases). The length of the CDR3 is 17 residues. V was trimmed by 0 bases and J by 0 bases, leaving 12 bases between them. The V gene's germline CDR1 is MGHRA and CDR2 YSYEKL. The CDR3 reads CASSQDIARSSYNEQFF. The CDR3 bases are TGCGCCAGCAGCCAAGATATAGCGCGAAGCTCCTACAATGAGCAGTTCTTC.

This clonotype was recorded a few times. The V and J genes are TRBV12-3 or TRBV12-4 and TRBJ2-4, with D perhaps TRBD2 (6 bases). The end of the DNA is better explained by TRBJ2-5, so the J call may be wrong. The CDR3 is 14 amino acids. The CDR3 DNA follows: TGTGCCAGCAGTTTTACCGGGAGACAAGAGACCCAGTACTTC. Translation gives CASSFTGRQETQYF.

CDR3 DNA: TGTGCCAGCAGCGTAGAGGGGACTTGGACGCAGTATTTT. Protein product: CASSVEGTWTQYF. The chain employs TRBV9 and TRBJ2-3; perhaps TRBD2 as D (6 bases). Germline-derived CDR1 and CDR2 are SGDLS and YYNGEE. The CDR3 totals 13 residues. Trimming stripped 0 bases from V and 9 bases from J, with 11 bases between.

The chain recombines TRBV5-1 with TRBJ2-5; D unresolved. This CDR3 spans 12 amino acids. Per germline, CDR1 SGHRS and CDR2 YFSETQ. V shed 2 bases and J shed 1 base, with 3 bases lying between them. The CDR3 bases are TGCGCCAGCAGCTTTACCCAAGAGACCCAGTACTTC. As protein: CASSFTQETQYF.

This clonotype has more than one count but fewer than ten. The chain is built from TRBV18 and TRBJ2-5; D ambiguous. The CDR3 runs 13 residues. With 6 bases removed from V and 0 bases from J, the gap between germline ends came to 8 bases. The germline V gene encodes CDR1 KGHSH and CDR2 LQKENI. The CDR3 sequence is CASSETYQETQYF. In DNA, the CDR3 is TGTGCCAGCTCCGAAACGTACCAAGAGACCCAGTACTTC.

V is TRBV3-1 and J is TRBJ1-6; perhaps TRBD1 as D (5 bases). The germline V gene encodes CDR1 LGHDT and CDR2 YNNKEL (reference sequence). The V end was cut by 4 bases, the J end by 8 bases, with 21 bases between. This CDR3 has 17 amino acids. The CDR3 reads CASSRQPGTPSHSPLHF. The DNA for the CDR3 is TGTGCCAGCAGCCGACAACCCGGGACTCCGTCTCATTCACCCCTCCACTTT.

This clonotype occurred a few times. The chain combines TRBV20-1 with TRBJ2-1, with 9 bases aligning to TRBD2. This CDR3 contains 15 residues. V was pared by 5 bases and J by 2 bases, with 7 bases of the junction left unmatched. Germline CDR1 and CDR2: DFQATT and SNEGSKA (reference sequence). The CDR3 sequence is CSAGGSGSAYNEQFF. CDR3 DNA sequence: TGCAGTGCTGGGGGTAGCGGGAGCGCCTACAATGAGCAGTTCTTC.